This TCR beta chain was identified during a study of T cells in Graves' hyperthyroidism and ophthalmopathy. The study's findings and limits: Blood held most thyroid clonotypes expanded above 0.001 frequency.

Blood was sampled at initial diagnosis of hyperthyroidism, prior to onset of any ophthalmopathy symptoms. The CDR3 runs 15 residues. The J segment lost 4 bases and the V segment lost 1 base, leaving 5 bases of the junction unmatched. CDR1 and CDR2 (germline): GTSNPN, SVGIG (reference sequence). Amplification yielded TCR beta CDR3 regions, with RNA transcripts as the source. HTBI primers were the set used in a first-round RT-PCR of the TCR CDR3. Each CDR3 protein gets one entry after TCRdb re-called the multiplex PCR reads with MiXCR. The top ten hold around 21% of the sample, which has around 380,000 distinct CDR3 sequences, approximately 12% seen once. This clonotype was observed at least ten times. Its antigen is unknown.

The specimen was blood. This receptor was obtained from a man between 25 and 39 years old with Graves' hyperthyroidism that later progressed to Graves' ophthalmopathy. The gene calls are TRBV30 and TRBJ2-5, with TRBD2 identical over 11 bases. In nucleotides, the CDR3 is TGTGCCTGGAGTGCCCGGCTAGCGGGGGGAGAGACCCAGTACTTC. Translated, it gives CAWSARLAGGETQYF.